Following are 15 T cell receptor beta chains from one sample sequenced in a study of T cells in Graves' hyperthyroidism and ophthalmopathy. Regions amplified from RNA transcripts were the TCR beta CDR3 regions. HTBI primers were employed in a first-round RT-PCR of the TCR CDR3. TCRdb analysed the multiplex PCR reads with MiXCR anew, one entry per CDR3 protein. This sample has some 570,000 distinct CDR3 sequences, with approximately 17% found just once. Material: blood. These receptors were collected from a woman aged 18-29 years with Graves' ophthalmopathy.

This chain links TRBV4-3 with TRBJ2-1; 8 bases fit TRBD2. The CDR3 sequence is 10 residues long. The germline gives CDR1 LGHNA, CDR2 YSLEER. Losses at the gene ends were 11 bases for V and 8 bases for J; bases not matched to a gene: 2. CDR3 coding DNA: TGCGCCCACGGGGGGGATGAGCAGTTCTTC. This gives the protein CAHGGDEQFF.

In its sample, this clonotype was seen a few times. V is TRBV28 and J is TRBJ2-3, with D hard to call. The CDR3 contains 12 residues. V was clipped by 2 bases and J by 10 bases, with 10 bases between them. Germline CDR1 and CDR2: MDHEN and SYDVKM. The CDR3 reads CASSLDLSAQYF. The CDR3 DNA is TGTGCCAGCAGTTTAGACCTAAGTGCGCAGTATTTT.

This clonotype was seen ten or more times. V is TRBV2 and J is TRBJ1-2; D remains unclear. Germline loops: CDR1 SNHLY, CDR2 FYNNEI. V dropped 1 base and J dropped 2 bases, with 5 bases sitting between them. The CDR3 is made up of 13 amino acids. CDR3 sequence (DNA): TGTGCCAGCAGTGAAGACGAGAACTATGGCTACACCTTC. Protein: CASSEDENYGYTF.

This clonotype was seen ten or more times. The genes are TRBV27 and TRBJ2-5; 14 bases align to TRBD2. With 5 bases clipped from V and 4 bases from J, the junction kept 6 bases outside the gene matches. Looked up from germline, CDR1 is MNHEY and CDR2 is SMNVEV (reference sequence). The CDR3 spans 16 residues. The CDR3 nucleotides read TGTGCCAGCAGTCCTAGACTAGCGGGAGGGATAGAGACCCAGTACTTC. It specifies CASSPRLAGGIETQYF.

This chain joins TRBV19 and TRBJ2-4, with TRBD2 matching 9 bases. Germline CDR1 and CDR2: LNHDA and SQIVND (reference sequence). This CDR3 comprises 18 residues. V shed 3 bases and J 0 bases; nucleotides not matched to a gene: 9. CDR3 in DNA: TGTGCCAGTAGTATCTCTAGCGGGATGAGCCTAGCCAAAAACATTCAGTACTTC. Translating it yields CASSISSGMSLAKNIQYF.

This clonotype showed up just a few times. V usage is TRBV28 and J usage is TRBJ1-3; no clear D gene. Trimming stripped 5 bases from V and 1 base from J, with 15 bases between. This CDR3 region has 16 residues. Germline CDR1 and CDR2: MDHEN and SYDVKM. CDR3 loop: CASSPGGRSSGNTIYF. As DNA, the CDR3 is TGTGCCAGCAGTCCCGGAGGCAGGTCGTCTGGAAACACCATATATTTT. Full variable domain (rest looked up from reference TRBV28 and TRBJ1-3): DVKVTQSSRYLVKRTGEKVFLECVQDMDHENMFWYRQDPGLGLRLIYFSYDVKMKEKGDIPEGYSVSREKKERFSLILESASTNQTSMYLCASSPGGRSSGNTIYFGEGSWLTVV.

This clonotype was counted many times. The chain is built from TRBV7-2 and TRBJ2-2; D possibly matches TRBD1 or TRBD2 (7 bases each). V lost 5 bases to trimming and J lost 5 bases, with 15 bases between them. Germline values: CDR1 SGHTA, CDR2 FQGNSA. This CDR3 region has 15 residues. The CDR3 DNA sequence: TGTGCCAGCAGCATACGACAGGGAGGGACCGGGGAGCTGTTTTTT. Translating it yields CASSIRQGGTGELFF.

The table lists this clonotype with many counts. The rearrangement uses TRBV7-2 and TRBJ2-1; TRBD2 aligns across 9 bases. The CDR3 has 18 amino acids. Germline V gene data show CDR1 as SGHTA and CDR2 as FQGNSA. Unmatched junction bases numbered 14, after V lost 5 bases and J lost 3 bases. The CDR3 DNA sequence: TGTGCCAGCAGCATGGTAATTGCGGGGGGGGGCCTCTACAATGAGCAGTTCTTC. Encoded protein: CASSMVIAGGGLYNEQFF.

This clonotype has only a few counts. One end of the junction does not line up with germline, which may come from a read error. The chain uses TRBV9 and TRBJ2-1; possibly TRBD2 for D (6 bases). Germline CDR1 is SGDLS and CDR2 is YYNGEE. This CDR3 comprises 15 residues. The CDR3 bases are TGTGCCAGCAGCGCCGGACTACCGTCCTCCAATGAGCAGTTCTTC. Its protein product is CASSAGLPSSNEQFF.

This clonotype has more than one count but fewer than ten. The chain has TRBV9 and TRBJ2-1; D not resolved. The CDR3 totals 15 residues. V lost 0 bases to trimming and J lost 6 bases, with 13 bases between them. CDR1 is SGDLS, CDR2 YYNGEE, per germline. In DNA, the CDR3 is TGTGCCAGCAGCGTAGAAGGGTCGGGCAGCAATGAGCAGTTCTTC. It encodes CASSVEGSGSNEQFF. The whole variable domain, filled in from reference TRBV9 and TRBJ2-1, reads DSGVTQTPKHLITATGQRVTLRCSPRSGDLSVYWYQQSLDQGLQFLIQYYNGEERAKGNILERFSAQQFPDLHSELNLSSLELGDSALYFCASSVEGSGSNEQFFGPGTRLTVL.

V gene TRBV27 combines with J gene TRBJ1-1; D gene unclear. The CDR3 loop spans 19 amino acids. CDR1 is MNHEY and CDR2 is SMNVEV in the germline V gene (reference sequence). Trimming removed 3 bases at V and 0 bases at J, with 23 bases between. The CDR3 nucleotides are TGTGCCAGCAGTTTTTCTTCTACCCTGCTAAGCGGATTGAACACTGAAGCTTTCTTT. It codes for CASSFSSTLLSGLNTEAFF.

V gene TRBV5-4 combines with J gene TRBJ1-1; tentatively, D is TRBD1 (5 bases). Deletions cut 0 bases from V and 0 bases from J, with 15 bases between. The germline gives CDR1 SGHNT, CDR2 YYREEE (reference sequence). This CDR3 contains 17 residues. Here the CDR3 reads CASSLAPGRIMNTEAFF. The CDR3 nucleotides read TGTGCCAGCAGCTTGGCACCGGGACGGATAATGAACACTGAAGCTTTCTTT.

The chain has TRBV19 and TRBJ1-1; maybe TRBD1 (5 bases). V was clipped by 6 bases and J by 6 bases, with 11 bases between them. Germline CDR1 reads LNHDA; CDR2 reads SQIVND (reference sequence). This CDR3 has 12 residues. The CDR3 DNA reads TGTGCCAGTAGAACAACAGGAGCTGAAGCTTTCTTT. It yields the protein CASRTTGAEAFF.

With respect to this clonotype: A single base separates this from a much larger clone, so it may be a read error. The rearrangement joins TRBV2 to TRBJ1-1; D is undetermined. Trimming stripped 1 base from V and 4 bases from J, with 13 bases between. The germline V gene encodes CDR1 SNHLY and CDR2 FYNNEI. The CDR3 consists of 15 residues. The CDR3 DNA is TGTGCCAGCAGTGAAGAGAGTTCGGGGAGCACTGAAGCTTTCTTT. This gives the protein CASSEESSGSTEAFF. Together with reference TRBV2 and TRBJ1-1, the CDR3 gives the full variable domain: EPEVTQTPSHQVTQMGQEVILRCVPISNHLYFYWYRQILGQKVEFLVSFYNNEISEKSEIFDDQFSVERPDGSNFTLKIRSTKLEDSAMYFCASSEESSGSTEAFFGQGTRLTVV.

Comments on this clonotype: This likely comes from a read error, as the CDR3 has no conserved phenylalanine or tryptophan at its end. The J gene is TRBJ2-7, the V gene TRBV27, with D possibly matching TRBD1 (6 bases). Trimming left V 5 bases short and J 6 bases short, with 17 bases between. There are 14 residues in the CDR3. CDR1 and CDR2 from the germline V gene are MNHEY and SMNVEV (reference sequence). Written as DNA, the CDR3 is TGTGCCAGCAGTGAATTTGGCAGGGGCGGCGAGCAGTACCTC. As protein: CASSEFGRGGEQYL.